A single sample is the source of the 2 T cell receptor beta chains below, sequenced in a study of T cell clones after liver transplantation. Sequencing used immunoSEQ multiplex PCR; TCRdb keeps in-frame clones, though not all of them. The top ten clones hold roughly 0.8% of a sample with some 110,000 clones, over 75% of them seen once. Source: CD4+ T cells from blood, taken 12 months after liver transplant. These receptors were taken from a human patient who received a liver transplant. Some of the T cells may derive from the graft donor.

The chain employs TRBV7-3 and TRBJ1-1; D possibly corresponds to TRBD1 (6 bases). Germline lookup yields CDR1 SGHTA and CDR2 FQGTGA. CDR3 length: 14 amino acids. V lost 4 bases and J 4 bases, leaving 13 bases between the germline ends. The CDR3 DNA reads as TGTGCCAGCAGCTCACAGGGCAGAGGCACTGAAGCTTTCTTT. Translating gives CASSSQGRGTEAFF.

The CDR3 DNA reads TGTGCCAGCACCCCCAGGTCACAGAACACTGAAGCTTTCTTT. Translated, it gives CASTPRSQNTEAFF. J is TRBJ1-1 and V is TRBV27; D is ambiguous. There are 14 residues in the CDR3. CDR1 MNHEY and CDR2 SMNVEV come from the germline V gene (reference sequence). The V end lost 7 bases, the J end lost 1 base, and 13 bases lay between the germline ends.